This TCR beta chain was identified in a study of CD8+CD57+ T cells in acquired aplastic anemia. Study-level background: The DNA of sorted CD4+ and CD8+ cells averaged 3.2 ug. Regarding the study as a whole: Statistical testing detected no significant gap in CD8+ Simpson's diversity between patients and controls.

Template material for TCR beta VDJ and CDR3 profiling consisted of genomic DNA. TCRdb re-called the reads through MiXCR, storing one row per CDR3 protein. The data show approximately 470,000 distinct CDR3 sequences, roughly a third seen once. For sequencing, patients were chosen who had shown expansion of CD8+CD57+ cells by flow cytometry. Every patient was diagnosed with severe acquired aplastic anemia. Patients were untreated when blood was sampled. Worth noting for this clonotype: Its antigen remains unidentified. It may be a read error: a sequence one base away is much more abundant.

This CDR3 region has 18 residues. Germline CDR1 SGHAT, CDR2 FQDESV (reference sequence). Input material: sorted CD4+, CD8+, or CD8+CD57+ T cells (not recorded which) from PBMCs. The chain carries TRBV11-1 and TRBJ2-6; 10 bases map to TRBD1. The receptor's source is a human donor with aplastic anemia. CDR3 DNA: TGTGCCAGCAGCAAAGGGACAGGGGCTAGCTCTGAGGCCAACGTCCTGACTTTC. It encodes CASSKGTGASSEANVLTF.